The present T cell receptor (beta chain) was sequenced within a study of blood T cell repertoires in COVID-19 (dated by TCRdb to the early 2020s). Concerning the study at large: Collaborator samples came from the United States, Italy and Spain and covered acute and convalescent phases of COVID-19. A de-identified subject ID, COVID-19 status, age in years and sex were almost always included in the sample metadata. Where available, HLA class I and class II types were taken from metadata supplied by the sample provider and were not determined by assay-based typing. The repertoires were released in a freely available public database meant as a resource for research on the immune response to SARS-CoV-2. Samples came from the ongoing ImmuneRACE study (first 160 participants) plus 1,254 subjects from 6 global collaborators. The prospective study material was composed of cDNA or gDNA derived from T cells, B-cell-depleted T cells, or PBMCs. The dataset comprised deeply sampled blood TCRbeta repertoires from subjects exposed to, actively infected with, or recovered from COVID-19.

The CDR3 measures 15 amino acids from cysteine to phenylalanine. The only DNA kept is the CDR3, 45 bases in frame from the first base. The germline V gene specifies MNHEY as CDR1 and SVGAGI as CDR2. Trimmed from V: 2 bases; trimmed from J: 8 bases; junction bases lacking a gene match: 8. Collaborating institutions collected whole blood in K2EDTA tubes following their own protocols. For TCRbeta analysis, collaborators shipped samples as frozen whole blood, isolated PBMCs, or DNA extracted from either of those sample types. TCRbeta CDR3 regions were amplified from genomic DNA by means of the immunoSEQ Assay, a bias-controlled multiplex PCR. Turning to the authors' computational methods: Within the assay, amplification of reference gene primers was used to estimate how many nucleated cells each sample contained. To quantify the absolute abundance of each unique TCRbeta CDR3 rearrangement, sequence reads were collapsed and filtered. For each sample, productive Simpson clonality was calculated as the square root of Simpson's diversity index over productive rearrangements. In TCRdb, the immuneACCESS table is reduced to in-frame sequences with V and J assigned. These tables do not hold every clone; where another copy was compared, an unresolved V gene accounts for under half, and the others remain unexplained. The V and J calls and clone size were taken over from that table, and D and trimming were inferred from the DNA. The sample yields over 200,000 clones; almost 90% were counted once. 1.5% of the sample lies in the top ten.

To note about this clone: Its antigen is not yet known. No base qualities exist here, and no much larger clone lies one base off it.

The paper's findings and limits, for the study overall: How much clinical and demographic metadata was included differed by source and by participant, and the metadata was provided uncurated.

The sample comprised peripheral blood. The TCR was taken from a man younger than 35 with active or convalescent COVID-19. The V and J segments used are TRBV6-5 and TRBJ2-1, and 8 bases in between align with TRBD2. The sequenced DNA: TGTGCCAGCAGTTACGGTCGGGAGGGCCGGGATGAGCAGTTCTTC. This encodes CASSYGREGRDEQFF.